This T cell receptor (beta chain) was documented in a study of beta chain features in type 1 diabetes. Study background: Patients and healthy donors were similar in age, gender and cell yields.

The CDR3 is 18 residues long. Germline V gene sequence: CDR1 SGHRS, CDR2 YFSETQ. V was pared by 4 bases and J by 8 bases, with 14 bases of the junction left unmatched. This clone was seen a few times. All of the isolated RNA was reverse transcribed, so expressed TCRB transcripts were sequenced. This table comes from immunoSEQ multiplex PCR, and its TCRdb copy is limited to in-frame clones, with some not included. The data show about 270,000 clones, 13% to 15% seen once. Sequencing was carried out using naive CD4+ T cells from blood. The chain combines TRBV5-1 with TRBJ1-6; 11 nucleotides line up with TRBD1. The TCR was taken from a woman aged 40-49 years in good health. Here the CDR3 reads CASSIKAPAGQGDSPLHF. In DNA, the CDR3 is TGCGCCAGCAGCATAAAAGCACCTGCGGGACAGGGGGATTCACCCCTCCACTTT.